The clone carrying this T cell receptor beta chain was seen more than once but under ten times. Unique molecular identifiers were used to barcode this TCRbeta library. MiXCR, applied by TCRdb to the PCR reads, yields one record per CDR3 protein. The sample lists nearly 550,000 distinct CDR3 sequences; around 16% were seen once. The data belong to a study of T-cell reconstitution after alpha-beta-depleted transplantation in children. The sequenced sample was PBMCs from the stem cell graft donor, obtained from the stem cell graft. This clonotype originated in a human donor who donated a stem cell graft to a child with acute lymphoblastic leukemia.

CDR3 DNA sequence: TGCGCCAGCAGCTTGGAACGGCAGGCCCACGAGCAGTACTTC. This sequence encodes CASSLERQAHEQYF. The chain carries TRBV5-1 and TRBJ2-7, with D hard to call. The germline gives CDR1 SGHRS, CDR2 YFSETQ. The CDR3 contains 14 residues. The V and J ends lost 0 bases and 5 bases respectively, with 12 bases between them. Combining the CDR3 with reference TRBV5-1 and TRBJ2-7 gives the whole variable domain KAGVTQTPRYLIKTRGQQVTLSCSPISGHRSVSWYQQTPGQGLQFLFEYFSETQRNKGNFPGRFSGRQFSNSRSEMNVSTLELGDSALYLCASSLERQAHEQYFGPGTRLTVT.